This TCR beta chain derives from a study of early T cells in non-severe SARS-CoV-2 infection. Looking at the study overall: Sequencing input comprised bulk RNA from unsorted whole blood; chain pairing was not available.

The TCR library protocol was used to attach unique molecular identifiers. These identifiers were attached to individual cDNA molecules. TCRdb fed the 5' RACE reads into MiXCR, producing one record per CDR3 protein. Here the sample spans over 50,000 distinct CDR3 sequences, around 8% being singletons. This clonotype was counted between two and nine times. What it binds is unknown. This CDR3 region has 17 residues. Per the germline V gene, CDR1 is SEHNR and CDR2 is FQNEAQ (reference sequence). V lost 5 bases to trimming and J lost 2 bases; unmatched junction nucleotides: 10. Findings and limits, study-wide: There was a bias toward anti-spike CD8 responses in VDJdb matching, which missed private and CD4 specificities.

The rearrangement joins TRBV7-9 to TRBJ2-1, with 9 positions matching TRBD2. Sample: whole blood. This receptor was identified in an adult who was a healthcare worker with PCR-confirmed SARS-CoV-2 infection or an uninfected control (not recorded which). The CDR3 sequence: CASSPSSTSGAYNEQFF. As DNA, the CDR3 is TGTGCCAGCAGCCCGAGCTCGACTAGCGGAGCCTACAATGAGCAGTTCTTC.